This entry lists 5 T cell receptor beta chains sequenced from one sample in a study of shared clonotypes between healthy human individuals (dated by TCRdb to between 2020 and 2021). Library preparation was by the immunoSEQ multiplex PCR assay. Drawn from immuneACCESS, this table holds only the in-frame rearrangements with V and J called that TCRdb kept. Clones are partly lost; checked studies trace under half to an unresolved V gene and leave the rest unexplained. The sample yields roughly 640,000 clones; about 96% were counted once. The ten largest clonotypes hold 0.057% of the sample. The material sequenced was naive CD4+ T cells sorted from blood. This sample's cell subset or site label indicates: CD45RA+ positively selected. The source of these receptors is a woman aged 25 to 39 in good health.

The V and J genes are TRBV5-4 and TRBJ2-5; perhaps TRBD2 as D (6 bases). Looked up from germline, CDR1 is SGHNT and CDR2 is YYREEE (reference sequence). Trimming shortened V by 2 bases and J by 2 bases, and 16 bases separated the two germline ends. This CDR3 contains 16 residues. CDR3 sequence (DNA): TGTGCCAGCAGCTTTGGTGGGACTCCCAAACAAGAGACCCAGTACTTC. Its translation is CASSFGGTPKQETQYF. The full variable domain, completed using reference TRBV5-4 and TRBJ2-5, is ETGVTQSPTHLIKTRGQQVTLRCSSQSGHNTVSWYQQALGQGPQFIFQYYREEENGRGNFPPRFSGLQFPNYSSELNVNALELDDSALYLCASSFGGTPKQETQYFGPGTRLLVL.

The V and J genes are TRBV27 and TRBJ2-7, with 14 bases fitting TRBD2. V lost 5 bases and J lost 3; bases outside the gene matches: 3. The CDR3 covers 15 residues. Germline V lookup: CDR1 MNHEY, CDR2 SMNVEV (reference sequence). CDR3 sequence: CASSPGLAGVYEQYF. CDR3 sequence (DNA): TGTGCCAGCAGTCCGGGACTAGCGGGAGTCTACGAGCAGTACTTC.

The chain combines TRBV9 with TRBJ2-4, with TRBD2 matching 13 bases. The CDR3 has 17 residues. V shed 3 bases and J 3 bases; nucleotides not matched to a gene: 6. CDR1 and CDR2 (germline): SGDLS, YYNGEE. The CDR3 DNA reads as TGTGCCAGCAGCGGGGGACTAGCGGGATGGCGCAAAAACATTCAGTACTTC. Translating it yields CASSGGLAGWRKNIQYF.

This clone has just one count. The same CDR3 arises from other DNA sequences in this sample as well. The rearrangement joins TRBV7-9 to TRBJ2-7; TRBD1 aligns across 8 bases. The junction had 6 bases not matched to a gene; V was cut back by 1 base and J by 7 bases. The CDR3 consists of 14 residues. The germline gives CDR1 SEHNR, CDR2 FQNEAQ (reference sequence). The CDR3 DNA reads TGTGCCAGCAGCTTAGGGCAGGGGGCTTATGAGCAGTACTTC. This gives the protein CASSLGQGAYEQYF.

The V and J genes are TRBV12-5 and TRBJ2-2; 14 bases are shared with TRBD2. The CDR3 spans 17 residues. Per germline, CDR1 LGHNT and CDR2 FRNRAP. V shed 2 bases, J shed 5 bases, and the junction held 4 bases outside the gene matches. The CDR3 protein is CASGLRLAGGPTGELFF. The CDR3 bases are TGTGCTAGTGGTTTGAGACTAGCGGGAGGGCCGACCGGGGAGCTGTTTTTT.